This TCR beta chain was captured by sequencing in a study of shared clonotypes between healthy human individuals. Overall study findings and caveats: What naive subsets generally showed was a larger estimated richness than memory subsets showed.

All the donors were Caucasian adults who lived in Nashville, Tennessee. Samples underwent the assay at deep level. TCRdb's copy holds only in-frame clones and misses some; the assay was immunoSEQ multiplex PCR. The table lists about 1.5 million clones, 98% of them singletons. Germline lookup yields CDR1 GTSNPN and CDR2 SVGIG (reference sequence). Trimming removed 2 bases from V and 0 bases from J; junction bases left unmatched: 10. This CDR3 is built from 17 residues. About this clone itself: No antigen is known for it.

This TCR came from a man aged 25 to 45 in good health. The sequenced sample consisted of naive CD4+ T cells sorted from blood. The subset denotes: CD45RA+ positively selected. The rearrangement uses TRBV30 and TRBJ1-3, with 7 nucleotides matching TRBD1. The CDR3 spells CAWSRPGQRYSGNTIYF. The CDR3 DNA is TGTGCCTGGAGTCGACCGGGACAGCGTTACTCTGGAAACACCATATATTTT. The full variable domain, with the rest looked up from reference TRBV30 and TRBJ1-3, is SQTIHQWPATLVQPVGSPLSLECTVEGTSNPNLYWYRQAAGRGLQLLFYSVGIGQISSEVPQNLSASRPQDRQFILSSKKLLLSDSGFYLCAWSRPGQRYSGNTIYFGEGSWLTVV.